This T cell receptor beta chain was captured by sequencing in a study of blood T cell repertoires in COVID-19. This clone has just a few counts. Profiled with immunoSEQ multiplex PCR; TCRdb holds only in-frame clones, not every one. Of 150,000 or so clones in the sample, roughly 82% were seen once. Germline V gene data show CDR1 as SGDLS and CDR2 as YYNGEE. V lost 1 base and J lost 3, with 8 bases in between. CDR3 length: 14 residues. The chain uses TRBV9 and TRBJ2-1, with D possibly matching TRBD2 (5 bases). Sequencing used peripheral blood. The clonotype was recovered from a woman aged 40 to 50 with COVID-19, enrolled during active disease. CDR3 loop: CASSVRGLYNEQFF. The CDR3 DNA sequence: TGTGCCAGCAGCGTACGTGGACTCTACAATGAGCAGTTCTTC.